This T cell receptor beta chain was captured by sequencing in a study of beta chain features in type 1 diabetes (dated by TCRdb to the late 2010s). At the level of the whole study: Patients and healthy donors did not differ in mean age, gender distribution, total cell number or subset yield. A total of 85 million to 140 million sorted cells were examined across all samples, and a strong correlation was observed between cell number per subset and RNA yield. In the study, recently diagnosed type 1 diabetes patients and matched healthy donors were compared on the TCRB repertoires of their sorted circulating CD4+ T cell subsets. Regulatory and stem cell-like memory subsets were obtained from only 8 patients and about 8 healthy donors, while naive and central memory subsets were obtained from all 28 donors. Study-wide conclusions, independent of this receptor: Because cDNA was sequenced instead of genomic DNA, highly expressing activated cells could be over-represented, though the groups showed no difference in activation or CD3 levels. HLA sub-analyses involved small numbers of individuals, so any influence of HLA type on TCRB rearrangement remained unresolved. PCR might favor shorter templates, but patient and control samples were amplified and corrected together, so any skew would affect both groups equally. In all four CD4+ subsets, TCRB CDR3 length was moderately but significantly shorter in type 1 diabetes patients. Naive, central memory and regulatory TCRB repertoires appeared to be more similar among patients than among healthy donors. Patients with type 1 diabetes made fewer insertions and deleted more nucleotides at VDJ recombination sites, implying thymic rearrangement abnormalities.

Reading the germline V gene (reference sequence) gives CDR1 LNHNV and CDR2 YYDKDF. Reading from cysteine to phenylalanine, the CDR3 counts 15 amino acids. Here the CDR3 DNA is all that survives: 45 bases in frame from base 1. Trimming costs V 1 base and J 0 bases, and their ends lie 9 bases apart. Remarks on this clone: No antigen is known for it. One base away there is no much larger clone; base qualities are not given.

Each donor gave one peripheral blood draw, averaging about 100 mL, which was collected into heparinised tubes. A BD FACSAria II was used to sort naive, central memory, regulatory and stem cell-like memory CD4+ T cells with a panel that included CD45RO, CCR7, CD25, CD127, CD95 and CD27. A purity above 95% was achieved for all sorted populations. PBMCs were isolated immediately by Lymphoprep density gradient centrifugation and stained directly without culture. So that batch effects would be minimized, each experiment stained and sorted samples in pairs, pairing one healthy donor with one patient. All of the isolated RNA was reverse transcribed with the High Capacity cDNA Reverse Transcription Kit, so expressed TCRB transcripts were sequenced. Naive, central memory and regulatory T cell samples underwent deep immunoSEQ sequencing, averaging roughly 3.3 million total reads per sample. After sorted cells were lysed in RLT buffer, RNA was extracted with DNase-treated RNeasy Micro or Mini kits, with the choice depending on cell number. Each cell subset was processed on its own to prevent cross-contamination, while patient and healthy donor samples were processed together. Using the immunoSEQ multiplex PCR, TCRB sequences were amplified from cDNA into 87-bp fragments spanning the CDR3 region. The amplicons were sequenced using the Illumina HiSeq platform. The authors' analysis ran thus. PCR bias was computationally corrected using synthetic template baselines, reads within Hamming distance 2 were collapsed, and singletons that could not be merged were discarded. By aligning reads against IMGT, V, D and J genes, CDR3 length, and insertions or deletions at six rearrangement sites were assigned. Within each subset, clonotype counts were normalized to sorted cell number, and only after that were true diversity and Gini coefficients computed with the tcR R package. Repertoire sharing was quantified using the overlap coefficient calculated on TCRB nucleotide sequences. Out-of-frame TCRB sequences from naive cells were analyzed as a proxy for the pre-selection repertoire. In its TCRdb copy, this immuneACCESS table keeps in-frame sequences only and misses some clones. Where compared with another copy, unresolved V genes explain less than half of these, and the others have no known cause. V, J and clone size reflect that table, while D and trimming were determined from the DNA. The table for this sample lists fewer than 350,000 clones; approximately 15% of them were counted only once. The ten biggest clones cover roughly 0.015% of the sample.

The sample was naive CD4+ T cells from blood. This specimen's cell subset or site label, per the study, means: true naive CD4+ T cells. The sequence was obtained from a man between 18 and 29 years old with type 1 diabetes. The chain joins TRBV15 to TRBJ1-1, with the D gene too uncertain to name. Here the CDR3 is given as CATSRAGGMNTEAFF. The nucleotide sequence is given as TGTGCCACCAGCAGAGCCGGAGGCATGAACACTGAAGCTTTCTTT.